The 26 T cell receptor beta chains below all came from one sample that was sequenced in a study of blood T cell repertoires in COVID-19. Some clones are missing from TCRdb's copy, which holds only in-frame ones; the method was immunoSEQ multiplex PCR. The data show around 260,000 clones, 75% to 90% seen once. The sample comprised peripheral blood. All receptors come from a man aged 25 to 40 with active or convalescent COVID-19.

CDR3 in DNA: TGCGCCAGCAGCCAAGATCTCAGGACAGCAAACACCGGGGAGCTGTTTTTT. Protein: CASSQDLRTANTGELFF. This sequence joins TRBV4-1 and TRBJ2-2, with TRBD1 as a possible D gene (6 bases). V lost 0 bases to trimming and J lost 2 bases, with 13 bases between them. The germline V gene has CDR1 MGHRA and CDR2 YSYEKL. CDR3 length: 17 amino acids.

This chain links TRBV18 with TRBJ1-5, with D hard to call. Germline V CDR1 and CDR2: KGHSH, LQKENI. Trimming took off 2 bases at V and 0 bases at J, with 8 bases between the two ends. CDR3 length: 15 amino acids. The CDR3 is CASSPGPNSNQPQHF. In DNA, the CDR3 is TGTGCCAGCTCACCAGGGCCAAATAGCAATCAGCCCCAGCATTTT.

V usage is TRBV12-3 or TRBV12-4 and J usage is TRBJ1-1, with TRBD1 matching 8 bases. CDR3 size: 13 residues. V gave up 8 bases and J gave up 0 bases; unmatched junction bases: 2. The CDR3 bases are TGTGCCAGCGTACAGGGGGTGAACACTGAAGCTTTCTTT. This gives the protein CASVQGVNTEAFF.

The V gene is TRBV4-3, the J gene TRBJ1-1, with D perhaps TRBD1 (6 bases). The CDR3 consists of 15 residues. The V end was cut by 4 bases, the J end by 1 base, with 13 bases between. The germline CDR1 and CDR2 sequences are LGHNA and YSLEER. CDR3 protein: CASSPREDRNTEAFF. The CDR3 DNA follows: TGCGCCAGCAGCCCCCGCGAGGACAGGAACACTGAAGCTTTCTTT.

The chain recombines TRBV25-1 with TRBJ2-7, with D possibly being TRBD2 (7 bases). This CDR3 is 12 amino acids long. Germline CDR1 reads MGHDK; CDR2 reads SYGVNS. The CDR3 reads CLRGGHSYEQYF. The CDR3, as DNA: TGTTTAAGGGGGGGACACTCCTACGAGCAGTACTTC.

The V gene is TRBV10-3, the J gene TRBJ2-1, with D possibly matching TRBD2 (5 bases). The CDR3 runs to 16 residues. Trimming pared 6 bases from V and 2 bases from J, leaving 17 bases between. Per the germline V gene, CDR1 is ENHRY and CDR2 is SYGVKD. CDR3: CAIRESGSGTYNEQFF. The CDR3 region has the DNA TGTGCCATCAGGGAAAGTGGGAGCGGTACCTACAATGAGCAGTTCTTC.

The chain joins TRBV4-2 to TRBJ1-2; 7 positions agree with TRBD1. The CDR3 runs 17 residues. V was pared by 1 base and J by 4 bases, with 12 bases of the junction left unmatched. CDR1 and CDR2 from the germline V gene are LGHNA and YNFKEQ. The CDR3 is CASSQAAGQVGTYGYTF. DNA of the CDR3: TGTGCCAGCAGCCAAGCCGCCGGACAGGTCGGGACCTATGGCTACACCTTC.

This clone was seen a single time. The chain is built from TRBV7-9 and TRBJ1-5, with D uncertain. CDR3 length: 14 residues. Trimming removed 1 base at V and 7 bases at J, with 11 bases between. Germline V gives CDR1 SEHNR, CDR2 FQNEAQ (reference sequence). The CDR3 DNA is TGTGCCAGCAGCTTAGGTCGAGGAAACCAGCCCCAGCATTTT. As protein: CASSLGRGNQPQHF.

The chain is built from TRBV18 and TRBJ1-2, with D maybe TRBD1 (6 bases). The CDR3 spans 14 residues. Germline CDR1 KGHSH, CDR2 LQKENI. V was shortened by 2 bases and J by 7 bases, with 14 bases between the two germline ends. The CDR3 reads CASSPAGGAGGYTF. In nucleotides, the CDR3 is TGTGCCAGCTCACCAGCTGGGGGCGCGGGTGGCTACACCTTC.

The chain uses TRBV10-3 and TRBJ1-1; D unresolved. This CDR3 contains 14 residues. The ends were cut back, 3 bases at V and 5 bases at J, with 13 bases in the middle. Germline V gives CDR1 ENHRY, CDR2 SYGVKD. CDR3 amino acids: CAISDGFSGTEAFF. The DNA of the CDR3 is TGTGCCATCAGTGACGGTTTTTCCGGTACTGAAGCTTTCTTT.

CDR3 DNA sequence: TGTGCCAGTAGTGATGGACAACTGAACACCGGGGAGCTGTTTTTT. The encoded protein is CASSDGQLNTGELFF. The V and J genes are TRBV19 and TRBJ2-2; a possible D gene is TRBD1 (5 bases). Germline loops: CDR1 LNHDA, CDR2 SQIVND (reference sequence). V was pared by 5 bases and J by 1 base, with 11 bases between. This CDR3 has 15 residues.

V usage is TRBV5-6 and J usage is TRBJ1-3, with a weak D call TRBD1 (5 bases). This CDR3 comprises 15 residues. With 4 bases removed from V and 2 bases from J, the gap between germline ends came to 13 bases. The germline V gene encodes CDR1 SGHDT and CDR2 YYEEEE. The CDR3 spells CASSLGQLAGNTIYF. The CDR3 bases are TGTGCCAGCAGCCTCGGACAATTGGCTGGAAACACCATATATTTT.

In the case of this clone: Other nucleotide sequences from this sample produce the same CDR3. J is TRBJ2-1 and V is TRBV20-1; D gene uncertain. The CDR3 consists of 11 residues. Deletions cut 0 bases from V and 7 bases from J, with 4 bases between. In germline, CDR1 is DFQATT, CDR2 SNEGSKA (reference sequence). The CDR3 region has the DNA TGCAGTGCTAGAGAACGGAATGAGCAGTTCTTC. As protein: CSARERNEQFF.

The CDR3 spells CASSLVSARYNEQFF. CDR3 sequence (DNA): TGTGCCAGCAGCTTGGTGTCAGCTAGATACAATGAGCAGTTCTTC. The gene calls are TRBV5-6 and TRBJ2-1; D ambiguous. The V end lost 0 bases, the J end lost 4 bases, and 11 bases lay between the germline ends. The CDR3 runs 15 residues. Germline V CDR1 and CDR2: SGHDT, YYEEEE.

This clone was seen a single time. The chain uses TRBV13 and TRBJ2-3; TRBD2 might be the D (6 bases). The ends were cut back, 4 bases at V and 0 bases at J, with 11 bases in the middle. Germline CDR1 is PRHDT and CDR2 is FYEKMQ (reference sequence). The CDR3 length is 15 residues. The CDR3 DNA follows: TGTGCCAGCAGCTCCGGAGGGACCAGCACAGATACGCAGTATTTT. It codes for CASSSGGTSTDTQYF.

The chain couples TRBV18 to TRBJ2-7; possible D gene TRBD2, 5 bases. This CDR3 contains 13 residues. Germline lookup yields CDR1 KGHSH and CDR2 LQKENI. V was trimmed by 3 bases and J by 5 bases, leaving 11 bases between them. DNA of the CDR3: TGTGCCAGCTCACCTGGGAGAGGGCACGAGCAGTACTTC. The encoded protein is CASSPGRGHEQYF. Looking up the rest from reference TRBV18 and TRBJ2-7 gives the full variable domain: NAGVMQNPRHLVRRRGQEARLRCSPMKGHSHVYWYRQLPEEGLKFMVYLQKENIIDESGMPKERFSAEFPKEGPSILRIQQVVRGDSAAYFCASSPGRGHEQYFGPGTRLTVT.

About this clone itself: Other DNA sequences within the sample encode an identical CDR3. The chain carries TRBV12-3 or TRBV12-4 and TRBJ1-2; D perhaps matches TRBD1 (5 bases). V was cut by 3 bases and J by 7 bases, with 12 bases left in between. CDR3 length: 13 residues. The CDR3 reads CASSFGRGGGYTF. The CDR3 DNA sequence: TGTGCCAGCAGTTTCGGCCGGGGGGGTGGCTACACCTTC.

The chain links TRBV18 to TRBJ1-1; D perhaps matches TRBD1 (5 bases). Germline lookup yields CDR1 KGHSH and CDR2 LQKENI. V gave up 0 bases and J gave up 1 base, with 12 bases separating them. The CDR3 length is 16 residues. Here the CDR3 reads CASSPPAGGKNTEAFF. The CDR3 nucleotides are TGTGCCAGCTCACCACCGGCCGGGGGAAAGAACACTGAAGCTTTCTTT. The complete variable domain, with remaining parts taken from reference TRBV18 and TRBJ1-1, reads NAGVMQNPRHLVRRRGQEARLRCSPMKGHSHVYWYRQLPEEGLKFMVYLQKENIIDESGMPKERFSAEFPKEGPSILRIQQVVRGDSAAYFCASSPPAGGKNTEAFFGQGTRLTVV.

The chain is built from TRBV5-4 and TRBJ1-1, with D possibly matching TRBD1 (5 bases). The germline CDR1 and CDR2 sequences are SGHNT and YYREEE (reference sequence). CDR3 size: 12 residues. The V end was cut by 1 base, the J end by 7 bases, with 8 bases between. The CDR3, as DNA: TGTGCCAGCAGCTTGAGGGGAAGTGAAGCTTTCTTT. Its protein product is CASSLRGSEAFF.

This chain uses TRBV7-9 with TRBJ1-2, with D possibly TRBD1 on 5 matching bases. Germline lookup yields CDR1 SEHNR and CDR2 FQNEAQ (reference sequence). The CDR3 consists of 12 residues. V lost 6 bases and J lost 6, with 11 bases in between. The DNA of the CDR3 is TGTGCCAGCAGTTATGGGGCGGATGGCTACACCTTC. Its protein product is CASSYGADGYTF.

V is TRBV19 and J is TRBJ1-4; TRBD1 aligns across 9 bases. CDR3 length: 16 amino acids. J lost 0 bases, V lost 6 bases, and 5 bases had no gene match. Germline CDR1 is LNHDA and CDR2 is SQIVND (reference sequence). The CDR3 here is CASRPDRGTTNEKLFF. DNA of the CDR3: TGTGCCAGTAGGCCGGACAGGGGAACAACTAATGAAAAACTGTTTTTT.

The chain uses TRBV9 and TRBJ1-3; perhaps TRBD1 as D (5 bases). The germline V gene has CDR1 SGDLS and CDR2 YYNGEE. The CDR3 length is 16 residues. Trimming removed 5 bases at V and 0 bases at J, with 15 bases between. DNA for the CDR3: TGTGCCAGCAGTGGGGCGGAAGTCTACTCTGGAAACACCATATATTTT. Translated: CASSGAEVYSGNTIYF.

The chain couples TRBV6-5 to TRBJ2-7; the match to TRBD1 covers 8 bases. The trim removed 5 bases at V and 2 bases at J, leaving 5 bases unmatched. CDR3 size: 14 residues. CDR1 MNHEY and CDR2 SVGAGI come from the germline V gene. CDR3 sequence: CASSKMDRAYEQYF. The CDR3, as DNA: TGTGCCAGCAGTAAGATGGACAGGGCCTACGAGCAGTACTTC.

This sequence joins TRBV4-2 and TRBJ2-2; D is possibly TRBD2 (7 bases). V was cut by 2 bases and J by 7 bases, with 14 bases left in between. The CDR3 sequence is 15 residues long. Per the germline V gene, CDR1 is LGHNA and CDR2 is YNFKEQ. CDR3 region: CASSQLGGDRGELFF. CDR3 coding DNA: TGTGCCAGCAGCCAACTAGGGGGGGACCGCGGGGAGCTGTTTTTT.

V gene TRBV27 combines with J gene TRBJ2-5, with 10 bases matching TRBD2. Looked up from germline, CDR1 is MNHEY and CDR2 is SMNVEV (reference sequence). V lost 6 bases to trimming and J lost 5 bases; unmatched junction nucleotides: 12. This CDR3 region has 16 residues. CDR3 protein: CASSSTLAGYNETQYF. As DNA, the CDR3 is TGTGCCAGCAGCTCGACACTAGCGGGGTATAATGAGACCCAGTACTTC.

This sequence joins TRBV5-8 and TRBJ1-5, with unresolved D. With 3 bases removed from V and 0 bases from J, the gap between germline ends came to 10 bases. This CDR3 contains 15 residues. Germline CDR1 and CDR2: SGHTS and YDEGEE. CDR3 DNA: TGTGCCAGCAGCTCTCCGGAGAATAGCAATCAGCCCCAGCATTTT. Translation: CASSSPENSNQPQHF.